Listed below are T cell receptor beta chains from one sample, sequenced in a study of blood T cells in healthy people across ages. TCRdb ran MiXCR on the 5' RACE reads and lists one entry per CDR3 protein. This table holds about 800,000 distinct CDR3 sequences, nearly 60% found once. Sequencing input: blood. These receptors were collected from a man under 40 in good health. CDR3s include the opening cysteine and the closing phenylalanine or tryptophan. D genes are given only for firm matches. Not all rows give a size; the values are once, few, many and, for expanded clones, a class.

clone size	D gene	V gene	J gene	CDR3 protein	CDR3 DNA
few	TRBD2	TRBV20-1	TRBJ2-5	CSARIAGQETQYF	TGCAGTGCTAGAATAGCGGGACAAGAGACCCAGTACTTC
NA	TRBD1	TRBV10-3	TRBJ2-5	CATQDRGPETQYF	TGTGCCACCCAAGACAGGGGGCCAGAGACCCAGTACTTC
few	NA	TRBV12-3/TRBV12-4	TRBJ1-1	CASSFFGGTEAFF	TGTGCCAGCAGTTTTTTTGGGGGGACTGAAGCTTTCTTT
NA	NA	TRBV11-2	TRBJ1-2	CASSARNNYGYTF	TGTGCCAGCAGCGCTCGGAATAACTATGGCTACACCTTC
NA	NA	TRBV7-8	TRBJ2-2	CASSFAGNTGELFF	TGTGCCAGCAGCTTTGCCGGGAACACCGGGGAGCTGTTTTTT
NA	TRBD2	TRBV9	TRBJ2-3	CASSAGRGTDTQYF	TGTGCCAGCAGCGCCGGGAGGGGCACAGATACGCAGTATTTT
NA	NA	TRBV7-9	TRBJ2-4	CASSFEQDTNIQYF	TGTGCCAGCAGCTTCGAACAGGACACCAACATTCAGTACTTC
few	TRBD2	TRBV6-5	TRBJ2-1	CASSRTSGPYNEQFF	TGTGCCAGCAGCCGGACTAGCGGTCCCTACAATGAGCAGTTCTTC
NA	TRBD1	TRBV2	TRBJ2-1	CASTGTGGWNEQFF	TGTGCCAGCACCGGGACAGGGGGCTGGAATGAGCAGTTCTTC
NA	NA	TRBV4-1	TRBJ2-3	CASSQDPSPKADTQYF	TGCGCCAGCAGCCAAGACCCTAGCCCGAAGGCAGATACGCAGTATTTT
few	NA	TRBV12-3/TRBV12-4	TRBJ2-4	CASSLEGTIQYF	TGTGCCAGCAGTTTAGAGGGGACCATTCAGTACTTC